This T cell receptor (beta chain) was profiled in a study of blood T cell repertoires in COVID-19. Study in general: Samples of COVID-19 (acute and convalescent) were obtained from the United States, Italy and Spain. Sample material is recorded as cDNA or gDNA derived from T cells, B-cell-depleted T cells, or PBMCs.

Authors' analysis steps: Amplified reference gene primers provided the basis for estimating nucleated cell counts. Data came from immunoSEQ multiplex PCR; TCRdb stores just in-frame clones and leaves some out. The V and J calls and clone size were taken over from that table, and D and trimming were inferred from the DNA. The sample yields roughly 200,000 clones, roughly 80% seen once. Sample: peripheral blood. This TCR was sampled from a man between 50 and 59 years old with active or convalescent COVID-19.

The chain's CDR3 is CASSYFRESNQPQHF. DNA for the CDR3: TGTGCCAGCAGCTATTTCAGGGAAAGCAATCAGCCCCAGCATTTT. This rearrangement joins TRBV6-1 to TRBJ1-5; possible D gene TRBD1, 5 bases. In germline, CDR1 is MNHNS, CDR2 SASEGT. This CDR3 has 15 amino acids. Trimming pared 6 bases from V and 1 base from J, leaving 13 bases between.